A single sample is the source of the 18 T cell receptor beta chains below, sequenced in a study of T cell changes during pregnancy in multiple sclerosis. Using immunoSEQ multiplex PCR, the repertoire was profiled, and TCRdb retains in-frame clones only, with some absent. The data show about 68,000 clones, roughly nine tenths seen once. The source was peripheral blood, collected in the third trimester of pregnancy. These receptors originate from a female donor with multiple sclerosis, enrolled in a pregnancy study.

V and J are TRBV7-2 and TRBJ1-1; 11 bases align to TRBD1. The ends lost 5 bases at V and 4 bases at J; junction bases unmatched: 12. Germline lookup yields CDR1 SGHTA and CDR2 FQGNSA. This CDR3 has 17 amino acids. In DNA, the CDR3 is TGTGCCAGCAGCAAATCAGGACAGGGGGCGTATGTCACTGAAGCTTTCTTT. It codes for CASSKSGQGAYVTEAFF.

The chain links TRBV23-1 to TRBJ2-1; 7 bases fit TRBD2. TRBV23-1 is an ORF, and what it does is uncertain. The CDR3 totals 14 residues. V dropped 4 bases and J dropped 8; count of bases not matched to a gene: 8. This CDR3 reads CASSPRSGAYEQFF. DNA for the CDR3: TGCGCCAGCAGTCCCCGGAGCGGGGCCTATGAGCAGTTCTTC.

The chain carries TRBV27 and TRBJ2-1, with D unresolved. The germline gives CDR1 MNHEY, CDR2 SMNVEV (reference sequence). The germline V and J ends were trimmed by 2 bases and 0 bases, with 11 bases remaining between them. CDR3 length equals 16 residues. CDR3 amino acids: CASSLLWRSSYNEQFF. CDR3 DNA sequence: TGTGCCAGCAGTTTACTATGGCGGAGCTCCTACAATGAGCAGTTCTTC.

CDR3 sequence: CASSIIRETEAFF. CDR3 in DNA: TGTGCCAGCAGCATAATCCGGGAAACTGAAGCTTTCTTT. The chain joins TRBV7-2 to TRBJ1-1; D is unclear. The CDR3 is 13 amino acids. From germline, CDR1 is SGHTA and CDR2 FQGNSA. Trimming pared 5 bases from V and 5 bases from J, leaving 12 bases between. Full variable domain (remainder filled in from reference TRBV7-2 and TRBJ1-1): GAGVSQSPSNKVTEKGKDVELRCDPISGHTALYWYRQSLGQGLEFLIYFQGNSAPDKSGLPSDRFSAERTGGSVSTLTIQRTQQEDSAVYLCASSIIRETEAFFGQGTRLTVV.

CDR3 nucleotide sequence: TGTGCCAGCAGTCTGGGACAGGAAGTTAACGAGCAGTACTTC. Protein sequence: CASSLGQEVNEQYF. This chain connects TRBV28 to TRBJ2-7; TRBD1 matches 8 bases. Germline V CDR1 and CDR2: MDHEN, SYDVKM. Trimming took 5 bases from V and 5 from J; bases not matched to a gene: 8. The CDR3 is made up of 14 amino acids.

The CDR3 DNA reads TGTGCCAGCAGTGTAACCCCAATATCAGGGGGGCGAGGGACTGAAGCTTTCTTT. Protein product: CASSVTPISGGRGTEAFF. The chain is built from TRBV25-1 and TRBJ1-1; 7 positions agree with TRBD1. The CDR3 length is 18 residues. The trim removed 4 bases at V and 5 bases at J, leaving 19 bases unmatched. Germline V gives CDR1 MGHDK, CDR2 SYGVNS.

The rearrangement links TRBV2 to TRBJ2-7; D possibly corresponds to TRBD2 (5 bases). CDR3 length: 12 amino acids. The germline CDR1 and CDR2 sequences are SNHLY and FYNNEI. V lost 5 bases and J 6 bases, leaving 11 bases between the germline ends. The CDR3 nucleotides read TGTGCCAGCAGTAGGGAGTACCTCGAGCAGTACTTC. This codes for CASSREYLEQYF. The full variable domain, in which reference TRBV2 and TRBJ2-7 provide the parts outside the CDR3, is EPEVTQTPSHQVTQMGQEVILRCVPISNHLYFYWYRQILGQKVEFLVSFYNNEISEKSEIFDDQFSVERPDGSNFTLKIRSTKLEDSAMYFCASSREYLEQYFGPGTRLTVT.

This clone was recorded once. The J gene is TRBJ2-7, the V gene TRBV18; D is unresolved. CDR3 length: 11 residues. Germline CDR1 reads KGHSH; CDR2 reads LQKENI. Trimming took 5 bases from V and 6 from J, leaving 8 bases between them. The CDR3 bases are TGTGCCAGCTCAGCGGCGCGCGAGCAGTACTTC. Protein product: CASSAAREQYF. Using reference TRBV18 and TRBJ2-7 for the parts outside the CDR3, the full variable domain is NAGVMQNPRHLVRRRGQEARLRCSPMKGHSHVYWYRQLPEEGLKFMVYLQKENIIDESGMPKERFSAEFPKEGPSILRIQQVVRGDSAAYFCASSAAREQYFGPGTRLTVT.

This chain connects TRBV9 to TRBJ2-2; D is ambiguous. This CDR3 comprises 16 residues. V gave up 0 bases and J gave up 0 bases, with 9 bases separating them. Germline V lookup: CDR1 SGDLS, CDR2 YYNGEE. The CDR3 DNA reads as TGTGCCAGCAGCGTAGCGGTACTACCGAACACCGGGGAGCTGTTTTTT. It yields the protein CASSVAVLPNTGELFF.

CDR3 residues: CASSLSPVAPQHF. In DNA, the CDR3 is TGTGCCAGCAGTTTATCCCCTGTAGCCCCACAGCATTTT. The rearrangement uses TRBV27 and TRBJ1-5; D is unclear. V gave up 0 bases and J gave up 13 bases, with 13 bases separating them. The CDR3 contains 13 residues. Germline CDR1 MNHEY, CDR2 SMNVEV (reference sequence).

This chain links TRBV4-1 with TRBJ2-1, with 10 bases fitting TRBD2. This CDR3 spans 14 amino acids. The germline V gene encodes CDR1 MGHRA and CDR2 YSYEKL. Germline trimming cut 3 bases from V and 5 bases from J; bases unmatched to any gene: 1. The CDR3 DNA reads TGCGCCAGCAGCCACGGACTAGCGGACAATGAGCAGTTCTTC. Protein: CASSHGLADNEQFF.

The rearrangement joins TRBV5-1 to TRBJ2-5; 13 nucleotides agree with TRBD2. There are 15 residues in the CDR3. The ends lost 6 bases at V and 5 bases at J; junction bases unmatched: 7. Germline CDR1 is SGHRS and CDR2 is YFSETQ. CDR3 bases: TGCGCCAGCATAGGACTAGCGGGAGCTATGGAGACCCAGTACTTC. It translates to CASIGLAGAMETQYF.

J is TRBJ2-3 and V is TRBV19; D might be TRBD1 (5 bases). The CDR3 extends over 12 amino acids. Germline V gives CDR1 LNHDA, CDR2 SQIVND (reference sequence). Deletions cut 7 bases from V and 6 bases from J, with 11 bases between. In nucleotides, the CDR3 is TGTGCCAGTAACCATGGGGCGGATACGCAGTATTTT. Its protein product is CASNHGADTQYF. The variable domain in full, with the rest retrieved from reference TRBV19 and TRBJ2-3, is DGGITQSPKYLFRKEGQNVTLSCEQNLNHDAMYWYRQDPGQGLRLIYYSQIVNDFQKGDIAEGYSVSREKKESFPLTVTSAQKNPTAFYLCASNHGADTQYFGPGTRLTVL.

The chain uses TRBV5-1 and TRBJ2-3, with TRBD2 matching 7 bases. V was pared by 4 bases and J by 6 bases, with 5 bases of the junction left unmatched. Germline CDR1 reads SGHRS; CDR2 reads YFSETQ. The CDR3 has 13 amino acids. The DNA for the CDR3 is TGCGCCAGCAGCCGCGGGAGTGGGGATACGCAGTATTTT. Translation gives CASSRGSGDTQYF.

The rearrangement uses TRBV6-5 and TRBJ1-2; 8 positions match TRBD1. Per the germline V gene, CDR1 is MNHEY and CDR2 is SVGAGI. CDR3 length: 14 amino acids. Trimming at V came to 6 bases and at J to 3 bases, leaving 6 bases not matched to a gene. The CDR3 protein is CASSSQGADYGYTF. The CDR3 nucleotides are TGTGCCAGCAGCTCCCAGGGGGCTGACTATGGCTACACCTTC.

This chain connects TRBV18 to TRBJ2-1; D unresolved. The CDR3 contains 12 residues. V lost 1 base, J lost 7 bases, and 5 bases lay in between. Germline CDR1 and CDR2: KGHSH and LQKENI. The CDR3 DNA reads TGTGCCAGCTCACCACTCCCGAATGAGCAGTTCTTC. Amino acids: CASSPLPNEQFF. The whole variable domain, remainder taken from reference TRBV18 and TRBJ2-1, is NAGVMQNPRHLVRRRGQEARLRCSPMKGHSHVYWYRQLPEEGLKFMVYLQKENIIDESGMPKERFSAEFPKEGPSILRIQQVVRGDSAAYFCASSPLPNEQFFGPGTRLTVL.

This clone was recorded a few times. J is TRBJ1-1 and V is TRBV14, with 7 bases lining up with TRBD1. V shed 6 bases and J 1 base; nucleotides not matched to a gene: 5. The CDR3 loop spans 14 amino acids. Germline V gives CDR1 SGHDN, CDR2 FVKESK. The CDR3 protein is CASRRQGENTEAFF. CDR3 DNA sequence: TGTGCCAGCAGGCGACAGGGAGAGAACACTGAAGCTTTCTTT.

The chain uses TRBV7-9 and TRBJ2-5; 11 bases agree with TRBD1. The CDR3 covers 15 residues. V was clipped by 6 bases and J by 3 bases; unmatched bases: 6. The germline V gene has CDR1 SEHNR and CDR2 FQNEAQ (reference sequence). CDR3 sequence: CASRRTGGAEETQYF. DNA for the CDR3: TGTGCCAGCAGGAGGACAGGGGGCGCGGAAGAGACCCAGTACTTC.